The 17 T cell receptor beta chains in this list originate from one sample, sequenced in a study of T-cell reconstitution after alpha-beta-depleted transplantation in children (TCRdb year 2016). The sample's treatment or condition label, in plain terms: allogeneic hematopoietic cell transplantation with graft depleted of TCRalphabeta T cells and CD19 B cells. The library was obtained by PCR. These reads were obtained on an Illumina HiSeq 2500. To normalize quantification of the TCRbeta repertoire, the TCR libraries were built with molecular barcoding that relied on unique molecular identifiers. The raw public reads went through TCRdb reprocessing: fastp at Q25, MiXCR clone calling, in-frame beta chains kept. Identical CDR3 protein sequences are pooled into one entry, listed with their most common genes and DNA. Recorded for this sample are around 300,000 distinct CDR3 sequences; about 9.4% of them occurred a single time. Together, the top ten hold just under 7.5% of the sample.

Source: PBMCs, taken before TCRalphabeta/CD19-depleted stem cell transplant. The receptors were sampled from a boy younger than two with acute myeloid leukemia, due to receive a stem cell transplant.

This clonotype was counted ten times or more. This sequence joins TRBV7-3 and TRBJ2-1; 8 nucleotides align to TRBD2. The germline V gene has CDR1 SGHTA and CDR2 FQGTGA. The CDR3 has 17 residues. Trimming at V came to 2 bases and at J to 6 bases, leaving 12 bases not matched to a gene. DNA of the CDR3: TGTGCCAGCAGCTTACGGCCTGGAAGCGGGAGAAGCAATGAGCAGTTCTTC. Its translation is CASSLRPGSGRSNEQFF.

This clonotype was recorded at least ten times. This sequence joins TRBV20-1 and TRBJ2-2; D uncertain. The V and J ends lost 2 bases and 1 base respectively, with 5 bases between them. This CDR3 is 13 amino acids long. In germline, CDR1 is DFQATT, CDR2 SNEGSKA (reference sequence). The CDR3 sequence is CSARRQNTGELFF. The CDR3 nucleotides are TGCAGTGCTAGAAGGCAGAACACCGGGGAGCTGTTTTTT.

This clonotype showed up many times. Here the CDR3 reads CAISVRQGEGYGYTF. In DNA, the CDR3 is TGTGCCATCAGTGTTCGACAGGGGGAGGGTTATGGCTACACCTTC. The V gene is TRBV10-3, the J gene TRBJ1-2; 9 positions match TRBD1. With 4 bases clipped from V and 5 bases from J, the junction kept 8 bases outside the gene matches. The CDR3 covers 15 residues. CDR1 ENHRY and CDR2 SYGVKD come from the germline V gene.

This clonotype was observed many times. CDR3 bases: TGTGCCAGTAAATCGAGGATCACGGACACTGAAGCTTTCTTT. It translates to CASKSRITDTEAFF. The chain combines TRBV19 with TRBJ1-1; D gene ambiguous. The CDR3 has 14 residues. Germline V CDR1 and CDR2: LNHDA, SQIVND (reference sequence). Trimming took 7 bases from V and 3 from J, leaving 15 bases between them.

With regard to this clonotype: At one end, the junction sequence differs from germline, possibly due to a read error. This chain connects TRBV13 to TRBJ2-4; D not certain. This CDR3 is 11 amino acids long. CDR1 is PRHDT and CDR2 is FYEKMQ in the germline V gene (reference sequence). CDR3 sequence: CASGLGNIQYF. The CDR3 DNA is TGTGCCAGCGGCTTAGGAAACATTCAGTACTTC.

The sample holds many counts of this clonotype. The CDR3 bases are TGCGCCAGCAGCTTGGACGGCTTTGTTAGCGGGGAATCTAGCACAGATACGCAGTATTTT. Residues: CASSLDGFVSGESSTDTQYF. The chain is built from TRBV5-1 and TRBJ2-3; 8 bases map to TRBD2. Germline V gene sequence: CDR1 SGHRS, CDR2 YFSETQ. The CDR3 loop spans 20 amino acids. V shed 0 bases and J 0 bases; nucleotides not matched to a gene: 15. Complete variable domain (other parts from reference TRBV5-1 and TRBJ2-3): KAGVTQTPRYLIKTRGQQVTLSCSPISGHRSVSWYQQTPGQGLQFLFEYFSETQRNKGNFPGRFSGRQFSNSRSEMNVSTLELGDSALYLCASSLDGFVSGESSTDTQYFGPGTRLTVL.

This sequence joins TRBV7-3 and TRBJ1-6; D is undetermined. Germline V lookup: CDR1 SGHTA, CDR2 FQGTGA. Trimming shortened V by 5 bases and J by 5 bases, and 13 bases separated the two germline ends. This CDR3 spans 15 amino acids. The CDR3 spells CASSPDGRNNSPLHF. The CDR3 nucleotides are TGTGCCAGCAGCCCCGATGGACGGAATAATTCACCCCTCCACTTT.

This clonotype was detected a few times. The DNA for the CDR3 is TGCGCCAGCAGCCTTCGGACTAGCGGGAGTTACAATGAGCAGTTCTTC. Protein product: CASSLRTSGSYNEQFF. The rearrangement uses TRBV4-1 and TRBJ2-1; TRBD2 aligns across 13 bases. The CDR3 spans 16 residues. Per germline, CDR1 MGHRA and CDR2 YSYEKL. Unmatched junction bases numbered 4, after V lost 4 bases and J lost 4 bases.

The sample holds many counts of this clonotype. This sequence joins TRBV20-1 and TRBJ2-3, with 7 bases that match TRBD2. V lost 6 bases to trimming and J lost 2 bases; unmatched junction nucleotides: 8. The CDR3 runs 14 residues. In germline, CDR1 is DFQATT, CDR2 SNEGSKA (reference sequence). The CDR3 sequence is CSAWRDYSTDTQYF. The CDR3 nucleotides are TGCAGTGCCTGGCGGGACTACTCCACAGATACGCAGTATTTT.

This clonotype was detected ten times or more. This rearrangement joins TRBV12-3 or TRBV12-4 to TRBJ1-4; D is unclear. Trimming removed 5 bases at V and 0 bases at J, with 7 bases between. This CDR3 has 14 residues. The CDR3: CASSDPSTNEKLFF. CDR3 sequence (DNA): TGTGCCAGCAGTGACCCGTCAACTAATGAAAAACTGTTTTTT.

This clonotype has a handful of counts. This chain connects TRBV5-1 to TRBJ2-5, with D possibly TRBD2 on 7 matching bases. The CDR3 contains 14 residues. Germline-derived CDR1 and CDR2 are SGHRS and YFSETQ. V shed 0 bases and J shed 5 bases, with 11 bases lying between them. Here the CDR3 DNA reads TGCGCCAGCAGCTTGGTTGCGGGGGCGGAGACCCAGTACTTC. Protein product: CASSLVAGAETQYF. Full variable domain (missing parts from reference TRBV5-1 and TRBJ2-5): KAGVTQTPRYLIKTRGQQVTLSCSPISGHRSVSWYQQTPGQGLQFLFEYFSETQRNKGNFPGRFSGRQFSNSRSEMNVSTLELGDSALYLCASSLVAGAETQYFGPGTRLLVL.

This clonotype was recorded many times. V gene TRBV7-6 combines with J gene TRBJ2-2, with 7 bases that match TRBD2. After removal of 2 bases from V and 4 bases from J, the junction contained 7 bases not matched to a gene. There are 16 residues in the CDR3. Germline CDR1 SGHVS, CDR2 FNYEAQ. The CDR3 DNA reads TGTGCCAGCAGCTTATGGGTGTCGGGGGGCACCGGGGAGCTGTTTTTT. Protein product: CASSLWVSGGTGELFF.

There are many counts of this clonotype. This rearrangement joins TRBV12-3 or TRBV12-4 to TRBJ2-7; D perhaps matches TRBD2 (6 bases). The CDR3 length is 13 residues. The germline V and J ends were trimmed by 3 bases and 7 bases, with 13 bases remaining between them. Here the CDR3 DNA reads TGTGCCAGCAGTTTGGGACTCCTAATTGAGCAGTACTTC. This sequence encodes CASSLGLLIEQYF.

The V gene is TRBV18, the J gene TRBJ2-1, with 16 bases matching TRBD2. Germline V CDR1 and CDR2: KGHSH, LQKENI. The length of the CDR3 is 19 residues. The V segment lost 4 bases and the J segment 0 bases; nucleotides outside the gene matches: 6. The CDR3 nucleotides read TGTGCCAGCTCACTGGGACTAGCGGGAGGGCCGAGCTCCTACAATGAGCAGTTCTTC. Protein product: CASSLGLAGGPSSYNEQFF.

Ten or more counts support this clonotype. The V and J genes are TRBV27 and TRBJ2-7; the match to TRBD2 covers 9 bases. Losses at the gene ends were 5 bases for V and 3 bases for J; bases not matched to a gene: 8. CDR1 MNHEY and CDR2 SMNVEV come from the germline V gene (reference sequence). The CDR3 runs 15 residues. CDR3 region: CASSLSSGRFYEQYF. In DNA, the CDR3 is TGTGCCAGCAGTCTTTCCAGCGGGAGGTTCTACGAGCAGTACTTC.

This clonotype has a count of ten or more. The J gene is TRBJ1-1, the V gene TRBV9, with TRBD1 matching 7 bases. CDR3 length: 13 residues. With V trimmed by 3 bases and J by 1 base, 0 bases remained unmatched. Germline V gives CDR1 SGDLS, CDR2 YYNGEE. In DNA form, the CDR3 reads TGTGCCAGCAGCGGACAGGGGAACACTGAAGCTTTCTTT. Protein sequence: CASSGQGNTEAFF.

J is TRBJ2-1 and V is TRBV6-5, with 9 nucleotides matching TRBD1. This CDR3 is built from 15 residues. The ends lost 2 bases at V and 6 bases at J; junction bases unmatched: 5. Germline-derived CDR1 and CDR2 are MNHEY and SVGAGI. CDR3 nucleotide sequence: TGTGCCAGCAGTTACCCGGGACAGGGAACCAATGAGCAGTTCTTC. Amino acid sequence: CASSYPGQGTNEQFF.